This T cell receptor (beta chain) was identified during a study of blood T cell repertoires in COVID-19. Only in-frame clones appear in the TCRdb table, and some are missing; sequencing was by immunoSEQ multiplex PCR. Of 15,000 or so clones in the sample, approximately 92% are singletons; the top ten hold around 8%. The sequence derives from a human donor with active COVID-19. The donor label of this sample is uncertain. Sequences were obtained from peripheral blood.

DNA of the CDR3: TGTGCCAGCAGGGCAGGACTAGTAAACCCTGAGCAGTTCTTC. Protein: CASRAGLVNPEQFF. The chain has TRBV2 and TRBJ2-1; 7 nucleotides match TRBD2. CDR1 is SNHLY, CDR2 FYNNEI, per germline. The J segment lost 9 bases and the V segment lost 6 bases, leaving 11 bases of the junction unmatched. CDR3 size: 14 residues. Variable domain in full (rest from reference TRBV2 and TRBJ2-1): EPEVTQTPSHQVTQMGQEVILRCVPISNHLYFYWYRQILGQKVEFLVSFYNNEISEKSEIFDDQFSVERPDGSNFTLKIRSTKLEDSAMYFCASRAGLVNPEQFFGPGTRLTVL.